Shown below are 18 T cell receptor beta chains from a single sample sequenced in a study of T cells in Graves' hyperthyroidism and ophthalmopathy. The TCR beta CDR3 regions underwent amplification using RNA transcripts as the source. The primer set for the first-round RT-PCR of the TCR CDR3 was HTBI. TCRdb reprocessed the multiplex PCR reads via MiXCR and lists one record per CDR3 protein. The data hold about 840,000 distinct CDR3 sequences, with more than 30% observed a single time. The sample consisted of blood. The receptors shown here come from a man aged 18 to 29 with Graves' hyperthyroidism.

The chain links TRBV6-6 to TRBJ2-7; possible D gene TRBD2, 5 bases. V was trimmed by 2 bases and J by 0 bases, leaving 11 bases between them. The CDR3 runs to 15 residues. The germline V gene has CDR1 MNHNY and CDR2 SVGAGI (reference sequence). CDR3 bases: TGTGCCAGCAGTTACCAAGCCCGGGACTCCTACGAGCAGTACTTC. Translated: CASSYQARDSYEQYF.

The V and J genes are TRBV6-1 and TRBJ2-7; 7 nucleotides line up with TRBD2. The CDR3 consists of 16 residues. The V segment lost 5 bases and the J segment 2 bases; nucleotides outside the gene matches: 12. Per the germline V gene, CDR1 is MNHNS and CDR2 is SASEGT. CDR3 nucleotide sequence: TGTGCCAGCAGTACCCTAGCTGGGAGGGCCGCCTACGAGCAGTACTTC. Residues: CASSTLAGRAAYEQYF.

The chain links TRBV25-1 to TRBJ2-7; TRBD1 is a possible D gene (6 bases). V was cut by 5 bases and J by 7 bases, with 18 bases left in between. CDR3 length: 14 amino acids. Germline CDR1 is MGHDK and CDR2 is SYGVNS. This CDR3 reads CASSHPGHNNEQYF. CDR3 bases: TGTGCCAGCAGTCATCCGGGACACAACAATGAGCAGTACTTC.

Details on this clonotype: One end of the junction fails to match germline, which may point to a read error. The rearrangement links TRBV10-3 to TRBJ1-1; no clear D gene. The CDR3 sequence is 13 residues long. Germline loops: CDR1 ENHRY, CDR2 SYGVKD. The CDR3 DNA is TGTGCCAGCAGTATGGCCCTCTCCACTGAAGCTTTCTTT. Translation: CASSMALSTEAFF.

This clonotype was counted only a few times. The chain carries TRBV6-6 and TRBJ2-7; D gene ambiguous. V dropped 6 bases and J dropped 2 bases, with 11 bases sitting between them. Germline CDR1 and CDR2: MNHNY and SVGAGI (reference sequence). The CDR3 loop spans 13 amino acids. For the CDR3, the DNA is TGTGCCAGCAGACAGACGGAGCCCTACGAGCAGTACTTC. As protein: CASRQTEPYEQYF.

The CDR3 here is CASSQVMTANNQPQHF. The CDR3, as DNA: TGCGCCAGCAGCCAAGTAATGACAGCCAACAATCAGCCCCAGCATTTT. The rearrangement joins TRBV4-1 to TRBJ1-5, with D maybe TRBD1 (5 bases). CDR1 MGHRA and CDR2 YSYEKL come from the germline V gene. The CDR3 has 16 residues. V was shortened by 1 base and J by 3 bases, with 13 bases between the two germline ends.

The CDR3 spells CASSPLGGSDFGEQYF. As DNA, the CDR3 is TGTGCCAGCAGTCCCCTGGGGGGATCTGATTTCGGCGAGCAGTACTTC. V is TRBV25-1 and J is TRBJ2-7, with a weak D call TRBD2 (6 bases). Germline lookup yields CDR1 MGHDK and CDR2 SYGVNS. V lost 5 bases to trimming and J lost 6 bases, with 23 bases between them. The CDR3 consists of 16 residues.

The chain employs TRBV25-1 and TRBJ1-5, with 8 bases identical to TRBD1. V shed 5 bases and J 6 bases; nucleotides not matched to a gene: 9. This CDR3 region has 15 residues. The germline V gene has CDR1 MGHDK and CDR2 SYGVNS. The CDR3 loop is CASSPTDRGSQPQHF. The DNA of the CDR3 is TGTGCCAGCAGTCCAACTGACAGGGGTTCTCAGCCCCAGCATTTT.

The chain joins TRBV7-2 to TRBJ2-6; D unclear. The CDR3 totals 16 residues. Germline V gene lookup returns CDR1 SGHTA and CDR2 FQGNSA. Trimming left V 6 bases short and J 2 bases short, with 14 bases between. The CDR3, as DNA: TGTGCCAGCAGGGACGCTTTCGCTCCTGGGGCCAACGTCCTGACTTTC. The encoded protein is CASRDAFAPGANVLTF.

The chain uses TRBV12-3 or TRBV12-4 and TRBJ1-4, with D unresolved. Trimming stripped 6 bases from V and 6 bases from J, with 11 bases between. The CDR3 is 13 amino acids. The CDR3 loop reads CASRMTFDEKLFF. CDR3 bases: TGTGCCAGCAGGATGACGTTTGATGAAAAACTGTTTTTT.

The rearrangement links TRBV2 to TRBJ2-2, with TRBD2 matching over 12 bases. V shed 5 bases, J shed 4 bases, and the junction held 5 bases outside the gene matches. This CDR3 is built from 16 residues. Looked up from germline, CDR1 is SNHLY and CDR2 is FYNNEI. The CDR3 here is CASSIPGLAGTGELFF. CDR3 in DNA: TGTGCCAGCAGTATCCCGGGACTAGCGGGCACCGGGGAGCTGTTTTTT.

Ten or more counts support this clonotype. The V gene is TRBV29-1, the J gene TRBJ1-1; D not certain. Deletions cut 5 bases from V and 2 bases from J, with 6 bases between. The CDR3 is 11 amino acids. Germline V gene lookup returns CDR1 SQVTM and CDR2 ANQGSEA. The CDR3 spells CSVQENTEAFF. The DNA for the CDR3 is TGCAGCGTTCAGGAAAACACTGAAGCTTTCTTT.

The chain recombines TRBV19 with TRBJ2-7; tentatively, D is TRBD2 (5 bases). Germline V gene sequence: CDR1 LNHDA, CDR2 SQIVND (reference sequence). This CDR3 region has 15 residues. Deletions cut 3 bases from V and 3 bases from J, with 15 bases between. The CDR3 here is CASSIQSGPDYEQYF. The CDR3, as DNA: TGTGCCAGTAGTATTCAGAGCGGACCCGACTACGAGCAGTACTTC.

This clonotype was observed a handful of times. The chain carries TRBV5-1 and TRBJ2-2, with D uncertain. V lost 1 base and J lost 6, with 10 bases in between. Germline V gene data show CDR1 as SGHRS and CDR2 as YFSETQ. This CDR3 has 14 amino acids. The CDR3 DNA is TGCGCCAGCAGCTTGATGCTAGACGCCGGGGAGCTGTTTTTT. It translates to CASSLMLDAGELFF. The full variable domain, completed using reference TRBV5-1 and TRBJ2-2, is KAGVTQTPRYLIKTRGQQVTLSCSPISGHRSVSWYQQTPGQGLQFLFEYFSETQRNKGNFPGRFSGRQFSNSRSEMNVSTLELGDSALYLCASSLMLDAGELFFGEGSRLTVL.

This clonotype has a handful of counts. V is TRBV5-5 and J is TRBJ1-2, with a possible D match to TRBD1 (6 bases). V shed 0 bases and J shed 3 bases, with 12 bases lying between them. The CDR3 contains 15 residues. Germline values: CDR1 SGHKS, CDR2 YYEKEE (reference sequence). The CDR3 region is CASSLAKGGDYGYTF. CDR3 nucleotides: TGTGCCAGCAGCTTGGCCAAGGGGGGGGACTATGGCTACACCTTC. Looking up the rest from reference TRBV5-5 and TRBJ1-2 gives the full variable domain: DAGVTQSPTHLIKTRGQQVTLRCSPISGHKSVSWYQQVLGQGPQFIFQYYEKEERGRGNFPDRFSARQFPNYSSELNVNALLLGDSALYLCASSLAKGGDYGYTFGSGTRLTVV.

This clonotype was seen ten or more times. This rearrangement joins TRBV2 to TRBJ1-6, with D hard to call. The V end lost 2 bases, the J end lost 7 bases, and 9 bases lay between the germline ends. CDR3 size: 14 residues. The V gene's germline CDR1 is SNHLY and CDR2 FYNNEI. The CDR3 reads CASSENGFNSPLHF. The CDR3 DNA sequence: TGTGCCAGCAGTGAAAACGGGTTCAATTCACCCCTCCACTTT.

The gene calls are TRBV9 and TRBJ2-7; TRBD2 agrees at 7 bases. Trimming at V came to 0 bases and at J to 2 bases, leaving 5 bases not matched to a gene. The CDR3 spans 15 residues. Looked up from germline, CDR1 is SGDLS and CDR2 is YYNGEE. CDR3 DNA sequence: TGTGCCAGCAGCGTAGAGGCGGGAGACCCCTACGAGCAGTACTTC. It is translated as CASSVEAGDPYEQYF.

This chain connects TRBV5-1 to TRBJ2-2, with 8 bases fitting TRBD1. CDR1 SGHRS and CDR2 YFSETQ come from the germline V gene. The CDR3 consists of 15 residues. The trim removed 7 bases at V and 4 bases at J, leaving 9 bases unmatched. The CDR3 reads CASASTGVPTGELFF. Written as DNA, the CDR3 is TGCGCCAGCGCATCGACAGGGGTCCCCACCGGGGAGCTGTTTTTT.